This passage covers 11 T cell receptor beta chains from one sample sequenced in a study of Ad26.COV2.S vaccination and SARS-CoV-2 variants. The method was immunoSEQ multiplex PCR; TCRdb's version includes in-frame clones alone and lacks a portion of them. This repertoire shows roughly 420,000 clones, roughly nine tenths found once; its top ten account for about 2.7%. Stated treatment: roughly 20 received Ad26.COV2.S at low or high dose, single or two shots; five or six received placebo; per-sample allocation not given. The study sampled participants on day 63 after the first vaccine or placebo injection. The specimen was peripheral blood, collected in a trial of Ad26.COV2.S vaccine versus placebo. All receptors derive from a person between 18 and 65 years old who received the Ad26.COV2.S COVID-19 vaccine or a placebo.

The chain combines TRBV27 with TRBJ1-6, with 8 nucleotides matching TRBD1. CDR3 length equals 14 residues. V dropped 6 bases and J dropped 10; count of bases not matched to a gene: 8. The V gene's germline CDR1 is MNHEY and CDR2 SMNVEV (reference sequence). CDR3 DNA: TGTGCCAGCAGGGAGACAGGGGTTGGGTCACCCCTCCACTTT. It encodes CASRETGVGSPLHF.

The chain joins TRBV4-3 to TRBJ2-1; 8 bases fit TRBD2. Germline-derived CDR1 and CDR2 are LGHNA and YSLEER. Unmatched junction bases numbered 14, after V lost 2 bases and J lost 5 bases. This CDR3 has 18 residues. The CDR3 loop reads CASSQPLGRASRDNEQFF. The CDR3 DNA reads as TGCGCCAGCAGCCAACCCCTCGGGAGGGCCTCGCGGGACAATGAGCAGTTCTTC.

This clone was counted once. The rearrangement joins TRBV5-1 to TRBJ2-1, with D hard to call. This CDR3 has 13 amino acids. The germline gives CDR1 SGHRS, CDR2 YFSETQ. V was pared by 3 bases and J by 6 bases, with 10 bases between. DNA of the CDR3: TGCGCCAGCAGCTCGATACCCCTCAATGAGCAGTTCTTC. This translates into CASSSIPLNEQFF. Full variable domain (outside the CDR3, taken from reference TRBV5-1 and TRBJ2-1): KAGVTQTPRYLIKTRGQQVTLSCSPISGHRSVSWYQQTPGQGLQFLFEYFSETQRNKGNFPGRFSGRQFSNSRSEMNVSTLELGDSALYLCASSSIPLNEQFFGPGTRLTVL.

The chain has TRBV2 and TRBJ2-1, with TRBD2 matching over 13 bases. V trimming: 5 bases; J trimming: 7 bases; junction bases outside the gene matches: 5. In germline, CDR1 is SNHLY, CDR2 FYNNEI. The CDR3 spans 15 residues. The chain's CDR3 is CASSRTSGGSNEQFF. In DNA form, the CDR3 reads TGTGCCAGCAGTCGGACTAGCGGGGGAAGTAATGAGCAGTTCTTC.

CDR3 nucleotides: TGTGCCAGCAGTTTCGACAGGCACTATGGCTACACCTTC. This gives the protein CASSFDRHYGYTF. The rearrangement links TRBV28 to TRBJ1-2; a possible D gene is TRBD1 (6 bases). Trimming took off 3 bases at V and 3 bases at J, with 8 bases between the two ends. In germline, CDR1 is MDHEN, CDR2 SYDVKM. This CDR3 contains 13 residues.

The chain joins TRBV20-1 to TRBJ2-4; possibly TRBD2 for D (7 bases). V was pared by 3 bases and J by 8 bases, with 14 bases between. CDR3 length: 13 amino acids. Germline CDR1 and CDR2: DFQATT and SNEGSKA (reference sequence). The CDR3 coding sequence is TGCAGTGCTAGTTTTCAGGGGAGGGACATTCAGTACTTC. It yields the protein CSASFQGRDIQYF.

The V gene is TRBV4-2, the J gene TRBJ1-6, with a weak D call TRBD1 (5 bases). V was cut by 4 bases and J by 9 bases, with 10 bases left in between. CDR1 is LGHNA and CDR2 is YNFKEQ in the germline V gene. The length of the CDR3 is 13 residues. CDR3 nucleotide sequence: TGTGCCAGCAGCCCTCAGGGTGGTTCACCCCTCCACTTT. Residues: CASSPQGGSPLHF.

The chain couples TRBV28 to TRBJ2-7; D might be TRBD2 (6 bases). This CDR3 comprises 15 residues. The ends were cut back, 6 bases at V and 3 bases at J, with 18 bases in the middle. In germline, CDR1 is MDHEN, CDR2 SYDVKM. CDR3 protein: CASSTRLVWVYEQYF. The CDR3 DNA reads TGTGCCAGCAGCACACGACTAGTTTGGGTCTACGAGCAGTACTTC.

The V gene is TRBV11-2, the J gene TRBJ2-3, with a tentative D call TRBD1 (5 bases). Trimming shortened V by 5 bases and J by 1 base, and 13 bases separated the two germline ends. The CDR3 has 15 amino acids. Germline V gene sequence: CDR1 SGHAT, CDR2 FQNNGV. CDR3 nucleotide sequence: TGTGCCAGCAGCCCGGACACCGTGGGCACAGATACGCAGTATTTT. Translation: CASSPDTVGTDTQYF.

This clone was seen a few times. The V and J genes are TRBV28 and TRBJ1-5, with D possibly TRBD1 on 6 matching bases. Germline lookup yields CDR1 MDHEN and CDR2 SYDVKM. This CDR3 contains 14 residues. V lost 4 bases and J lost 4, with 11 bases in between. In DNA form, the CDR3 reads TGTGCCAGCAGTTACCCCACAGGGAATCAGCCCCAGCATTTT. Amino acids: CASSYPTGNQPQHF.

The chain combines TRBV6-5 with TRBJ1-1, with unresolved D. Trimming took 4 bases from V and 5 from J, leaving 17 bases between them. Germline-derived CDR1 and CDR2 are MNHEY and SVGAGI. The CDR3 has 15 residues. Here the CDR3 reads CASSSIDEGWTEAFF. DNA of the CDR3: TGTGCCAGCAGTTCCATTGACGAGGGATGGACTGAAGCTTTCTTT.